Reported below is one T cell receptor beta chain. This record belongs to a study of blood T cell repertoires in COVID-19. Across the whole study: The United States, Italy and Spain were the sources of the acute and convalescent COVID-19 samples. The analysed material was cDNA or gDNA that came from T cells, B-cell-depleted T cells, or PBMCs.

How the authors handled the data: Estimation of nucleated cell counts was performed using reference gene primer amplification. Clones were sequenced by immunoSEQ multiplex PCR, and TCRdb holds only the in-frame ones, with some missing. That table furnishes V, J and clone size, whereas the DNA furnished D and trimming. The table includes tens of thousands of clones, about 81% detected once. The V end lost 2 bases, the J end lost 4 bases, and 11 bases lay between the germline ends. Germline V gene lookup returns CDR1 MNHEY and CDR2 SMNVEV (reference sequence). The CDR3 loop spans 14 amino acids. V is TRBV27 and J is TRBJ2-5, with a possible D match to TRBD1 (7 bases). The sequencing sample was made of peripheral blood. The TCR sequence derives from a man aged 65-85 years with active COVID-19. The CDR3: CASSLRRGPETQYF. The CDR3 nucleotides read TGTGCCAGCAGTTTAAGGAGGGGGCCAGAGACCCAGTACTTC.